Following are 23 T cell receptor beta chains from one sample sequenced in a study of cytomegalovirus exposure and HLA in healthy donors. Vbeta (60) and Jbeta (13) primers were used in the PCR. Repertoires were generated with immunoSEQ multiplex PCR, while TCRdb's copy carries only in-frame clones and drops some. Among over 110,000 clones listed, approximately 78% were seen once. The sample consisted of PBMCs. The receptors come from a female donor in good health and CMV-seronegative.

The genes are TRBV5-8 and TRBJ2-3; 9 bases agree with TRBD1. The CDR3 loop spans 15 amino acids. After removal of 2 bases from V and 6 bases from J, the junction contained 7 bases not matched to a gene. In germline, CDR1 is SGHTS, CDR2 YDEGEE. The CDR3 protein is CASSFRDRVTDTQYF. CDR3 DNA sequence: TGTGCCAGCAGCTTCCGGGACAGGGTGACTGATACGCAGTATTTT.

The rearrangement links TRBV29-1 to TRBJ2-1, with D possibly matching TRBD2 (5 bases). Germline-derived CDR1 and CDR2 are SQVTM and ANQGSEA. The CDR3 length is 15 residues. The V and J ends lost 0 bases and 8 bases respectively, with 17 bases between them. Here the CDR3 DNA reads TGCAGCGTTGAAGATCGTGAGCGGCGGTTACATGAGCAGTTCTTC. This sequence encodes CSVEDRERRLHEQFF.

V gene TRBV7-2 combines with J gene TRBJ2-7, with no clear D. The CDR3 contains 13 residues. The germline V and J ends were trimmed by 5 bases and 3 bases, with 11 bases remaining between them. The germline V gene has CDR1 SGHTA and CDR2 FQGNSA. The CDR3 loop is CASSESRNYEQYF. In nucleotides, the CDR3 is TGTGCCAGCAGCGAATCCAGGAACTACGAGCAGTACTTC.

The V gene is TRBV5-4, the J gene TRBJ2-1; a possible D gene is TRBD1 (5 bases). The germline V and J ends were trimmed by 0 bases and 6 bases, with 13 bases remaining between them. CDR3 size: 15 residues. CDR1 and CDR2 from the germline V gene are SGHNT and YYREEE (reference sequence). The CDR3 sequence: CASSLEDRVGNEQFF. DNA of the CDR3: TGTGCCAGCAGCTTGGAAGACAGAGTAGGCAATGAGCAGTTCTTC.

The V call is TRBV28, the J call TRBJ1-1; no clear D gene. CDR1 and CDR2 from the germline V gene are MDHEN and SYDVKM. This CDR3 has 13 residues. Trimming cost V 6 bases and J 1 base, with 9 bases left between them. CDR3 nucleotide sequence: TGTGCCAGCAGGTATCTCTCGAACACTGAAGCTTTCTTT. This sequence encodes CASRYLSNTEAFF.

The rearrangement links TRBV27 to TRBJ1-2; no definite D call. The CDR3 is 13 amino acids. CDR1 and CDR2 from the germline V gene are MNHEY and SMNVEV (reference sequence). V gave up 6 bases and J gave up 8 bases, with 16 bases separating them. The CDR3 nucleotides read TGTGCCAGCAGACATGGAGGTTTCGGGGGCTACACCTTC. The encoded protein is CASRHGGFGGYTF.

The chain employs TRBV28 and TRBJ2-7, with 10 nucleotides matching TRBD2. Per the germline V gene, CDR1 is MDHEN and CDR2 is SYDVKM. The CDR3 spans 16 residues. V trimming: 6 bases; J trimming: 7 bases; junction bases outside the gene matches: 15. CDR3 DNA: TGTGCCAGCAGACCCCCCCTAGCGGGAGTGGTGAGGGAGCAGTACTTC. Its protein product is CASRPPLAGVVREQYF.

The chain joins TRBV28 to TRBJ1-5; 7 bases align to TRBD1. CDR1 and CDR2 (germline): MDHEN, SYDVKM. There are 15 residues in the CDR3. J was trimmed by 5 bases and V by 2 bases; bases with no gene match: 6. This CDR3 reads CASSLSYRGDQPQHF. The CDR3 DNA sequence: TGTGCCAGCAGTTTAAGTTACAGGGGAGATCAGCCCCAGCATTTT.

This clone was detected a few times. The genes are TRBV30 and TRBJ1-1, with 7 positions matching TRBD1. Germline V gene sequence: CDR1 GTSNPN, CDR2 SVGIG (reference sequence). V lost 2 bases, J lost 2 bases, and 2 bases stayed unmatched. The CDR3 is 13 amino acids. CDR3 coding DNA: TGTGCCTGGAGTCACAGGGGAAACACTGAAGCTTTCTTT. It codes for CAWSHRGNTEAFF.

A note on this clone: The germline gene is not matched at one end of the junction; a read error may be the cause. The chain recombines TRBV5-1 with TRBJ2-2; TRBD2 aligns across 13 bases. This CDR3 comprises 17 residues. From germline, CDR1 is SGHRS and CDR2 YFSETQ. CDR3 sequence reads: CAGSAWTSGRNTGELFF. The CDR3 DNA sequence: TGCGCCGGCAGCGCCTGGACTAGCGGGAGGAACACCGGGGAGCTGTTTTTT.

V and J are TRBV6-1 and TRBJ1-5; 7 bases match TRBD1. Germline V gives CDR1 MNHNS, CDR2 SASEGT. Losses at the gene ends were 6 bases for V and 7 bases for J; bases not matched to a gene: 12. This CDR3 comprises 15 residues. CDR3 sequence: CASRQAKGAQQPQHF. CDR3 nucleotide sequence: TGTGCCAGCAGACAAGCGAAGGGGGCCCAACAGCCCCAGCATTTT.

CDR3 amino acids: CASSLTGNGITEAFF. DNA of the CDR3: TGTGCCAGCAGCCTAACAGGAAACGGAATCACTGAAGCTTTCTTT. This chain links TRBV11-1 with TRBJ1-1; a weak D match, TRBD1 (5 bases). V shed 5 bases and J shed 4 bases, with 17 bases lying between them. In germline, CDR1 is SGHAT, CDR2 FQDESV (reference sequence). The CDR3 extends over 15 amino acids.

This clone was found a few times. The chain couples TRBV4-1 to TRBJ2-2; TRBD1 is a possible D gene (6 bases). CDR3 size: 14 residues. Germline values: CDR1 MGHRA, CDR2 YSYEKL. V was cut by 7 bases and J by 2 bases, with 11 bases left in between. CDR3 in DNA: TGCGCCAGCAAAAAGGACAGTAACACCGGGGAGCTGTTTTTT. Residues: CASKKDSNTGELFF.

Only a few counts were recorded for this clone. The V call is TRBV9, the J call TRBJ2-3; 9 positions match TRBD1. The CDR3 sequence is 16 residues long. CDR1 is SGDLS, CDR2 YYNGEE, per germline. Trimming cost V 3 bases and J 3 bases; bases outside gene matches: 8. The CDR3 sequence: CASSETPGTGTDTQYF. CDR3 sequence (DNA): TGTGCCAGCAGCGAAACCCCCGGGACAGGGACAGATACGCAGTATTTT.

This chain joins TRBV5-8 and TRBJ1-3; D is undetermined. The V end was cut by 0 bases, the J end by 0 bases, with 7 bases between. The CDR3 sequence is 15 residues long. Per germline, CDR1 SGHTS and CDR2 YDEGEE. The CDR3 DNA sequence: TGTGCCAGCAGCTTGGCGGCGGTCTCTGGAAACACCATATATTTT. Translation gives CASSLAAVSGNTIYF.

For this clone: The junction differs from germline at one of its ends, possibly a read error. The chain is built from TRBV7-9 and TRBJ1-2; possibly TRBD1 for D (6 bases). The CDR3 extends over 12 amino acids. Per the germline V gene, CDR1 is SEHNR and CDR2 is FQNEAQ (reference sequence). In nucleotides, the CDR3 is TGTTCCAGCAGTTCAGGGGACTATGGCTACACCTTC. This encodes CSSSSGDYGYTF.

This rearrangement joins TRBV13 to TRBJ2-7; a weak D match, TRBD1 (6 bases). Germline-derived CDR1 and CDR2 are PRHDT and FYEKMQ (reference sequence). V lost 2 bases, J lost 0 bases, and 11 bases lay in between. The CDR3 extends over 15 amino acids. The CDR3, as DNA: TGTGCCAGCAGCTTATCAGGGGCCAACTCCTACGAGCAGTACTTC. The encoded protein is CASSLSGANSYEQYF. Together with reference TRBV13 and TRBJ2-7, the CDR3 gives the full variable domain: AAGVIQSPRHLIKEKRETATLKCYPIPRHDTVYWYQQGPGQDPQFLISFYEKMQSDKGSIPDRFSAQQFSDYHSELNMSSLELGDSALYFCASSLSGANSYEQYFGPGTRLTVT.

The rearrangement uses TRBV4-1 and TRBJ2-1; D not resolved. This CDR3 region has 15 residues. Germline CDR1 MGHRA, CDR2 YSYEKL. V lost 4 bases and J lost 1, with 11 bases in between. The chain's CDR3 is CASSRAAESYNEQFF. The DNA of the CDR3 is TGCGCCAGCAGCCGGGCTGCCGAGTCCTACAATGAGCAGTTCTTC.

This rearrangement joins TRBV19 to TRBJ1-2; TRBD1 matches at 9 bases. The CDR3 covers 14 residues. Trimming cost V 6 bases and J 4 bases; bases outside gene matches: 6. Germline V gene lookup returns CDR1 LNHDA and CDR2 SQIVND (reference sequence). The CDR3 loop reads CASRDRGTVYGYTF. The CDR3 bases are TGTGCCAGTAGGGACAGGGGTACAGTCTATGGCTACACCTTC.

The chain recombines TRBV19 with TRBJ1-1; 7 bases match TRBD1. The CDR3 is 16 amino acids. Germline CDR1 and CDR2: LNHDA and SQIVND (reference sequence). After removal of 2 bases from V and 7 bases from J, the junction contained 13 bases not matched to a gene. The CDR3 region has the DNA TGTGCCAGTAGTATACGGACAGGCGTACGACGAGGTGAAGCTTTCTTT. Its protein is CASSIRTGVRRGEAFF.

The rearrangement joins TRBV5-4 to TRBJ2-2; 7 positions match TRBD1. Trimming removed 5 bases from V and 3 bases from J; junction bases left unmatched: 7. This CDR3 is 15 amino acids long. Germline assignment: CDR1 SGHNT and CDR2 YYREEE (reference sequence). The CDR3: CASSYDRVDTGELFF. The CDR3 coding sequence is TGTGCCAGCAGTTATGACAGGGTGGACACCGGGGAGCTGTTTTTT.

This clone turned up a few times. V usage is TRBV11-3 and J usage is TRBJ2-5, with 8 bases identical to TRBD1. The CDR3 is 15 residues long. Germline values: CDR1 SGHNT, CDR2 YENEEA. The V segment lost 5 bases and the J segment 5 bases; nucleotides outside the gene matches: 10. The CDR3 protein is CASSPRTGRSETQYF. CDR3 sequence (DNA): TGTGCCAGCAGCCCCAGGACAGGGAGATCTGAGACCCAGTACTTC.

The chain carries TRBV5-6 and TRBJ1-5; D may be TRBD1 (5 bases). From germline, CDR1 is SGHDT and CDR2 YYEEEE. Trimming cost V 0 bases and J 7 bases, with 14 bases left between them. The CDR3 consists of 15 residues. The CDR3 is CASSLGQGLKQPQHF. CDR3 bases: TGTGCCAGCAGCTTGGGGCAGGGATTGAAACAGCCCCAGCATTTT.